What follows are 28 T cell receptor beta chains derived from one specimen sequenced in a study of T cell repertoires in cytomegalovirus infection. No antigen has been identified for these receptors. Using its own MiXCR run on the reads, TCRdb lists one record per CDR3 protein. The sample includes about 150,000 distinct CDR3 sequences, 30% to 40% of them seen just once. The sequencing here drew on CD8+ T cells from cultured PBMCs, taken from culture after CMV antigen stimulation. The receptor source for this set is a human donor in good health (CMV status not recorded). Some clones in this sample may be carry-over from other donors' samples.

The chain joins TRBV11-1 to TRBJ2-3; TRBD2 matches 8 bases. Looked up from germline, CDR1 is SGHAT and CDR2 is FQDESV (reference sequence). Unmatched junction bases numbered 4, after V lost 5 bases and J lost 3 bases. The CDR3 is made up of 14 amino acids. The CDR3 here is CASSTGTSTDTQYF. The CDR3 region has the DNA TGTGCCAGCAGCACCGGGACTAGTACAGATACGCAGTATTTT. The whole variable domain, filled in from reference TRBV11-1 and TRBJ2-3, reads EAEVAQSPRYKITEKSQAVAFWCDPISGHATLYWYRQILGQGPELLVQFQDESVVDDSQLPKDRFSAERLKGVDSTLKIQPAELGDSAMYLCASSTGTSTDTQYFGPGTRLTVL.

Comment on this clonotype: A read error may be the cause here, since a much bigger clone is one base away. This rearrangement joins TRBV28 to TRBJ2-5; D perhaps matches TRBD1 (6 bases). V was shortened by 7 bases and J by 5 bases, with 14 bases between the two germline ends. Germline CDR1 and CDR2: MDHEN and SYDVKM. The CDR3 totals 13 residues. CDR3 nucleotides: TGTGCCAGCAACCCGGACAGTGGGGAGACCCAGTACTTC. This gives the protein CASNPDSGETQYF.

The chain employs TRBV6-5 and TRBJ2-7; no clear D gene. The germline V gene has CDR1 MNHEY and CDR2 SVGAGI. The germline V and J ends were trimmed by 3 bases and 0 bases, with 6 bases remaining between them. This CDR3 has 13 amino acids. The CDR3 reads CASSYTISYEQYF. The CDR3 DNA is TGTGCCAGCAGTTATACTATCTCCTACGAGCAGTACTTC.

This clonotype was observed many times. The chain links TRBV19 to TRBJ1-1, with D uncertain. Trimming removed 3 bases at V and 5 bases at J, with 13 bases between. Germline CDR1 LNHDA, CDR2 SQIVND (reference sequence). The CDR3 covers 14 residues. CDR3 in DNA: TGTGCCAGTAGTATGACCTCCTCGGGAACTGAAGCTTTCTTT. Its protein is CASSMTSSGTEAFF.

This clonotype has ten or more counts. The chain couples TRBV4-1 to TRBJ1-5; 8 bases are a match to TRBD1. V lost 1 base to trimming and J lost 2 bases; unmatched junction nucleotides: 10. Germline lookup yields CDR1 MGHRA and CDR2 YSYEKL. The length of the CDR3 is 18 residues. The CDR3 region is CASSQGVTGVEGNQPQHF. CDR3 in DNA: TGCGCCAGCAGCCAAGGGGTGACAGGGGTAGAGGGCAATCAGCCCCAGCATTTT.

This clonotype was counted between two and nine times. The rearrangement joins TRBV27 to TRBJ2-1; 8 positions match TRBD1. V lost 1 base and J lost 5; bases outside the gene matches: 10. The CDR3 covers 17 residues. The germline V gene has CDR1 MNHEY and CDR2 SMNVEV (reference sequence). As DNA, the CDR3 is TGTGCCAGCAGTTTATTCCTCGGACAGGGTAGGGACAATGAGCAGTTCTTC. Its protein is CASSLFLGQGRDNEQFF.

This clonotype was detected a few times. V usage is TRBV7-8 and J usage is TRBJ2-5; possible D gene TRBD2, 6 bases. Trimming left V 5 bases short and J 5 bases short, with 12 bases between. This CDR3 is built from 13 residues. The germline CDR1 and CDR2 sequences are SGHVS and FQNEAQ. Here the CDR3 DNA reads TGTGCCAGCAGCCCACCGGGGGAGGAGACCCAGTACTTC. Translation: CASSPPGEETQYF.

This chain links TRBV19 with TRBJ1-1; D call uncertain. CDR1 LNHDA and CDR2 SQIVND come from the germline V gene (reference sequence). With 0 bases removed from V and 7 bases from J, the gap between germline ends came to 15 bases. The CDR3 runs 15 residues. The CDR3 is CASSIEGSANYEAFF. The CDR3 coding sequence is TGTGCCAGTAGTATAGAGGGCAGCGCGAATTATGAAGCTTTCTTT.

This clonotype was counted a few times. This chain connects TRBV19 to TRBJ1-2; D may be TRBD1 (6 bases). Trimming left V 7 bases short and J 3 bases short, with 15 bases between. CDR3 length: 14 residues. In germline, CDR1 is LNHDA, CDR2 SQIVND (reference sequence). Here the CDR3 reads CASTLGGQDYGYTF. In DNA form, the CDR3 reads TGTGCCAGTACCTTGGGGGGGCAAGACTATGGCTACACCTTC.

This clonotype was seen repeatedly, ten times or more. The chain employs TRBV12-3 or TRBV12-4 and TRBJ1-1, with D uncertain. The CDR3 loop spans 13 amino acids. Deletions cut 3 bases from V and 7 bases from J, with 12 bases between. The CDR3 bases are TGTGCCAGCAGTTTTGACGGCGGCCGTGAAGCTTTCTTT. It is translated as CASSFDGGREAFF.

V is TRBV9 and J is TRBJ1-5; tentatively, D is TRBD1 (5 bases). The germline V gene has CDR1 SGDLS and CDR2 YYNGEE. V gave up 5 bases and J gave up 3 bases, with 9 bases separating them. CDR3 size: 13 residues. The CDR3 sequence: CASSEGPNQPQHF. CDR3 coding DNA: TGTGCCAGCAGTGAGGGGCCCAATCAGCCCCAGCATTTT.

V and J are TRBV27 and TRBJ1-6, with 7 positions matching TRBD1. V shed 8 bases, J shed 10 bases, and the junction held 11 bases outside the gene matches. The CDR3 loop spans 14 amino acids. Germline values: CDR1 MNHEY, CDR2 SMNVEV (reference sequence). CDR3 coding DNA: TGTGCCAGCGCCCGTGGGGACAGTCGGTCACCCCTCCACTTT. It encodes CASARGDSRSPLHF.

The V and J genes are TRBV28 and TRBJ2-5; TRBD1 agrees at 9 bases. Per germline, CDR1 MDHEN and CDR2 SYDVKM. This CDR3 is built from 14 residues. The ends lost 8 bases at V and 3 bases at J; junction bases unmatched: 7. The CDR3 here is CASRDRTGEETQYF. The DNA of the CDR3 is TGTGCCAGCCGGGATAGGACAGGGGAAGAGACCCAGTACTTC.

In its sample, this clonotype was seen many times. The rearrangement links TRBV12-3 or TRBV12-4 to TRBJ2-3; D unclear. V was clipped by 8 bases and J by 4 bases, with 13 bases between them. The CDR3 totals 13 residues. CDR3 loop: CASGLISSDTQYF. The CDR3, as DNA: TGTGCCAGCGGATTAATTTCTTCAGATACGCAGTATTTT.

This clonotype appeared a few times. The V and J genes are TRBV4-1 and TRBJ2-7, with D perhaps TRBD1 (5 bases). Trimming cost V 4 bases and J 3 bases, with 10 bases left between them. Germline V gene sequence: CDR1 MGHRA, CDR2 YSYEKL. The CDR3 spans 13 residues. CDR3 sequence: CASSPGQDYEQYF. The CDR3 DNA follows: TGCGCCAGCAGCCCCGGACAAGACTACGAGCAGTACTTC.

The chain couples TRBV27 to TRBJ2-5; 11 nucleotides align to TRBD2. The CDR3 is 14 residues long. The germline gives CDR1 MNHEY, CDR2 SMNVEV (reference sequence). V shed 9 bases, J shed 5 bases, and the junction held 8 bases outside the gene matches. CDR3 sequence reads: CASQTSGAGETQYF. Here the CDR3 DNA reads TGTGCCAGTCAGACTAGCGGGGCCGGGGAGACCCAGTACTTC.

This clonotype was detected a few times. The chain links TRBV7-8 to TRBJ2-7; 7 bases fit TRBD2. The CDR3 has 12 residues. CDR1 and CDR2 from the germline V gene are SGHVS and FQNEAQ. Unmatched junction bases numbered 2, after V lost 3 bases and J lost 6 bases. CDR3 region: CASSFGGGEQYF. The CDR3 DNA sequence: TGTGCCAGCAGCTTCGGCGGGGGCGAGCAGTACTTC.

This clonotype was found a few times. The rearrangement uses TRBV5-6 and TRBJ1-5, with D perhaps TRBD1 (6 bases). CDR1 SGHDT and CDR2 YYEEEE come from the germline V gene. The CDR3 extends over 15 amino acids. V was pared by 0 bases and J by 3 bases, with 10 bases between. CDR3 nucleotides: TGTGCCAGCAGCTTGGGGGGGACAACCAATCAGCCCCAGCATTTT. Encoded protein: CASSLGGTTNQPQHF.

The chain employs TRBV11-2 and TRBJ2-5, with a tentative D call TRBD2 (5 bases). The ends were cut back, 4 bases at V and 5 bases at J, with 11 bases in the middle. The germline V gene has CDR1 SGHAT and CDR2 FQNNGV. This CDR3 region has 13 residues. The CDR3: CASSSDWEETQYF. The CDR3 DNA follows: TGTGCCAGCAGCTCGGACTGGGAGGAGACCCAGTACTTC.

This clonotype has just a few counts. The V and J genes are TRBV25-1 and TRBJ2-2; TRBD2 matches at 9 bases. Germline CDR1 is MGHDK and CDR2 is SYGVNS. The CDR3 has 18 amino acids. After removal of 3 bases from V and 0 bases from J, the junction contained 8 bases not matched to a gene. This CDR3 is CASSEIGPSGANTGELFF. CDR3 in DNA: TGTGCCAGCAGTGAGATCGGGCCTAGCGGGGCGAACACCGGGGAGCTGTTTTTT. The variable domain in full, completed from reference TRBV25-1 and TRBJ2-2, reads EADIYQTPRYLVIGTGKKITLECSQTMGHDKMYWYQQDPGMELHLIHYSYGVNSTEKGDLSSESTVSRIRTEHFPLTLESARPSHTSQYLCASSEIGPSGANTGELFFGEGSRLTVL.

The CDR3 loop is CASSYSRGPNYGYTF. The CDR3 region has the DNA TGTGCCAGCAGTTACTCAAGGGGCCCTAACTATGGCTACACCTTC. V is TRBV6-6 and J is TRBJ1-2, with a weak D call TRBD1 (5 bases). The CDR3 has 15 amino acids. The V gene lost 0 bases and the J gene lost 0 bases, with 8 bases spanning the gap. CDR1 is MNHNY, CDR2 SVGAGI, per germline (reference sequence).

The chain joins TRBV4-1 to TRBJ2-7; D possibly corresponds to TRBD2 (6 bases). In germline, CDR1 is MGHRA, CDR2 YSYEKL. This CDR3 comprises 14 residues. Trimming shortened V by 2 bases and J by 2 bases, and 10 bases separated the two germline ends. The CDR3: CASSQLGEAYEQYF. The CDR3 DNA sequence: TGCGCCAGCAGCCAACTAGGGGAGGCCTACGAGCAGTACTTC.

This sequence joins TRBV7-9 and TRBJ1-1; D not certain. CDR3 length: 13 residues. Deletions cut 3 bases from V and 1 base from J, with 6 bases between. Germline V gene data show CDR1 as SEHNR and CDR2 as FQNEAQ (reference sequence). In nucleotides, the CDR3 is TGTGCCAGCAGCTTGCCAGAGAACACTGAAGCTTTCTTT. It codes for CASSLPENTEAFF.

V is TRBV15 and J is TRBJ2-7; 7 bases are a match to TRBD1. The CDR3 spans 15 residues. Germline trimming cut 2 bases from V and 2 bases from J; bases unmatched to any gene: 6. Per the germline V gene, CDR1 is LNHNV and CDR2 is YYDKDF (reference sequence). The CDR3 loop is CATSRLTGSAYEQYF. CDR3 bases: TGTGCCACCAGCAGACTGACAGGGAGTGCCTACGAGCAGTACTTC.

The chain links TRBV5-1 to TRBJ2-7; TRBD2 is a possible D gene (5 bases). The CDR3 is made up of 15 amino acids. V was trimmed by 4 bases and J by 5 bases, leaving 19 bases between them. Germline V CDR1 and CDR2: SGHRS, YFSETQ. The CDR3 loop is CASSLGDNLRDEQYF. CDR3 in DNA: TGCGCCAGCAGCCTGGGAGACAACCTCCGGGACGAGCAGTACTTC.

The chain joins TRBV4-1 to TRBJ1-2; the D is unclear. This CDR3 has 14 residues. Trimming pared 2 bases from V and 0 bases from J, leaving 7 bases between. The germline CDR1 and CDR2 sequences are MGHRA and YSYEKL. CDR3 nucleotide sequence: TGCGCCAGCAGCCAATTCACTACTAACTATGGCTACACCTTC. Amino acids: CASSQFTTNYGYTF.

The DNA for the CDR3 is TGCGCCAGCAGCTTCTCGAGTCAGGGTTTCTCCTACGAGCAGTACTTC. Translated: CASSFSSQGFSYEQYF. J is TRBJ2-7 and V is TRBV5-1; weak D call: TRBD1 (5 bases). Germline loops: CDR1 SGHRS, CDR2 YFSETQ. V lost 2 bases, J lost 0 bases, and 15 bases lay in between. The CDR3 is 16 residues long.

This clonotype has ten or more counts. V usage is TRBV24-1 and J usage is TRBJ2-2; tentatively, D is TRBD1 or TRBD2 (5 bases each). This CDR3 has 18 residues. Looked up from germline, CDR1 is KGHDR and CDR2 is SFDVKD. The ends were cut back, 4 bases at V and 4 bases at J, with 21 bases in the middle. CDR3 coding DNA: TGTGCCACCAGTGACCCCACAGGAGGCTTAGAGGGCACCGGGGAGCTGTTTTTT. Its protein product is CATSDPTGGLEGTGELFF.